Each of the 26 T cell receptor beta chains below was sequenced from the same sample in a study of T cells in Graves' hyperthyroidism and ophthalmopathy. There were TCR beta CDR3 regions amplified from RNA transcripts. Primed by the HTBI set, a first-round RT-PCR was run on the TCR CDR3. MiXCR, applied by TCRdb to the multiplex PCR reads, yields one record per CDR3 protein. The sample consists of hundreds of thousands of distinct CDR3 sequences, under 60% of them appearing once. The sequenced sample was peripheral blood or thyroid tissue (not recorded which). The source is a woman in her late teens or twenties with Graves' hyperthyroidism.

The rearrangement links TRBV19 to TRBJ2-7; unclear D gene. CDR1 and CDR2 from the germline V gene are LNHDA and SQIVND (reference sequence). V was pared by 9 bases and J by 1 base, with 13 bases between. There are 13 residues in the CDR3. The CDR3 DNA is TGTGCCAGCAGCCACTTGCGGTCCTACGAGCAGTACTTC. Protein product: CASSHLRSYEQYF.

The gene calls are TRBV7-8 and TRBJ2-7; the D is unclear. With 1 base removed from V and 7 bases from J, the gap between germline ends came to 17 bases. The germline V gene has CDR1 SGHVS and CDR2 FQNEAQ. The CDR3 runs to 15 residues. For the CDR3, the DNA is TGTGCCAGCAGCTTAGGGGCCGGCCTTCCTACGGAGCAGTACTTC. Translated, it gives CASSLGAGLPTEQYF.

J is TRBJ1-5 and V is TRBV19; 8 positions agree with TRBD1. Trimming cost V 5 bases and J 6 bases; bases outside gene matches: 9. CDR3 length: 15 residues. Per germline, CDR1 LNHDA and CDR2 SQIVND (reference sequence). This CDR3 is CASSASTGGGQPQHF. In DNA form, the CDR3 reads TGTGCCAGTAGTGCATCTACAGGGGGAGGTCAGCCCCAGCATTTT.

The chain joins TRBV14 to TRBJ2-5, with 8 positions matching TRBD2. The germline gives CDR1 SGHDN, CDR2 FVKESK. This CDR3 is built from 13 residues. V shed 2 bases, J shed 7 bases, and the junction held 3 bases outside the gene matches. The CDR3 nucleotides are TGTGCCAGCAGCCAACTCGGGGGGGGGACCCAGTACTTC. Translating it yields CASSQLGGGTQYF.

This clonotype was seen a few times. The genes are TRBV10-3 and TRBJ2-7; 9 nucleotides match TRBD1. The better agreement between TRBJ2-1 and the DNA end casts doubt on the J call. The CDR3 loop spans 15 amino acids. Germline V gives CDR1 ENHRY, CDR2 SYGVKD. CDR3 loop: CAINPGQGHYNEQFF. The DNA for the CDR3 is TGTGCCATCAACCCGGGACAGGGTCACTACAATGAGCAGTTCTTC.

At least ten counts were recorded for this clonotype. The chain combines TRBV7-2 with TRBJ1-5, with D unresolved. The CDR3 extends over 12 amino acids. V dropped 2 bases and J dropped 5 bases, with 4 bases sitting between them. Germline loops: CDR1 SGHTA, CDR2 FQGNSA. In DNA, the CDR3 is TGTGCCAGCAGCTTAAGGGATCAGCCCCAGCATTTT. It codes for CASSLRDQPQHF.

This clonotype occurred once. The CDR3, as DNA: TGTGCCAGCAGCTTGGTCGCGAGCACTGAAGCTTTCTTT. This gives the protein CASSLVASTEAFF. The chain employs TRBV11-2 and TRBJ1-1; unclear D gene. Trimming removed 3 bases at V and 4 bases at J, with 9 bases between. CDR3 size: 13 residues. Germline-derived CDR1 and CDR2 are SGHAT and FQNNGV.

This clonotype was detected only a few times. The V call is TRBV7-9, the J call TRBJ2-5; 7 nucleotides match TRBD1. This CDR3 is 14 amino acids long. Germline CDR1 SEHNR, CDR2 FQNEAQ (reference sequence). V was pared by 5 bases and J by 3 bases, with 6 bases of the junction left unmatched. Here the CDR3 reads CASSPRQGEETQYF. The CDR3, as DNA: TGTGCCAGCAGCCCTAGACAGGGTGAAGAGACCCAGTACTTC.

This clonotype appeared many times. The chain links TRBV15 to TRBJ1-1; 7 positions match TRBD1. Germline V gene sequence: CDR1 LNHNV, CDR2 YYDKDF (reference sequence). The CDR3 contains 14 residues. Trimming took 4 bases from V and 2 from J; bases not matched to a gene: 4. CDR3 sequence (DNA): TGTGCCACCAGCATTCGGACAGGCAACACTGAAGCTTTCTTT. Translation gives CATSIRTGNTEAFF.

This clonotype showed up many times. This chain connects TRBV2 to TRBJ1-2; D is uncertain. The V end lost 7 bases, the J end lost 5 bases, and 14 bases lay between the germline ends. The CDR3 has 13 amino acids. The germline gives CDR1 SNHLY, CDR2 FYNNEI. The CDR3, as DNA: TGTGCCAGCACCTTCGAGGACGGATATGGCTACACCTTC. Translating gives CASTFEDGYGYTF.

With respect to this clonotype: Since the CDR3 does not end with the conserved phenylalanine or tryptophan, this likely comes from a read error. It is unclear where the CDR3 begins or ends on the DNA, so no DNA is shown, and the CDR3 is as TCRdb lists it. This rearrangement joins TRBV15 to TRBJ1-5. The germline V gene has CDR1 LNHNV and CDR2 YYDKDF (reference sequence). The CDR3 numbers 15 amino acids, ends counted. This CDR3 reads CATSREGDSNQPRPR.

This clonotype was detected once. One base away lies a much larger clone, so this may be a sequencing read error. This chain uses TRBV2 with TRBJ1-5, with D possibly TRBD1 on 5 matching bases. The CDR3 sequence is 12 residues long. Trimming removed 11 bases at V and 5 bases at J, with 13 bases between. Germline V CDR1 and CDR2: SNHLY, FYNNEI. CDR3 region: CAQGTGDQPQHF. The DNA for the CDR3 is TGTGCCCAAGGGACTGGCGATCAGCCCCAGCATTTT.

V usage is TRBV7-3 and J usage is TRBJ2-7; 9 bases fit TRBD1. The ends lost 5 bases at V and 5 bases at J; junction bases unmatched: 7. The germline gives CDR1 SGHTA, CDR2 FQGTGA. The CDR3 covers 14 residues. In nucleotides, the CDR3 is TGTGCCAGCAGCGAGGGACAGGGCCAGGACGAGCAGTACTTC. Its translation is CASSEGQGQDEQYF. The entire variable domain, with the rest obtained from reference TRBV7-3 and TRBJ2-7, is as follows: GAGVSQTPSNKVTEKGKYVELRCDPISGHTALYWYRQSLGQGPEFLIYFQGTGAADDSGLPNDRFFAVRPEGSVSTLKIQRTERGDSAVYLCASSEGQGQDEQYFGPGTRLTVT.

A remark on this clonotype: A single base separates this from a much larger clone, so it may be a read error. V gene TRBV24-1 combines with J gene TRBJ2-2; D is unresolved. The CDR3 is made up of 12 amino acids. Germline CDR1 reads KGHDR; CDR2 reads SFDVKD. The ends were cut back, 5 bases at V and 7 bases at J, with 7 bases in the middle. CDR3 sequence (DNA): TGTGCCACCAGTGGAGATCTCGGGGAGCTGTTTTTT. Its protein is CATSGDLGELFF.

The V gene is TRBV24-1, the J gene TRBJ1-2; 7 bases line up with TRBD1. CDR1 and CDR2 from the germline V gene are KGHDR and SFDVKD. The CDR3 runs 14 residues. The trim removed 9 bases at V and 5 bases at J, leaving 11 bases unmatched. CDR3 bases: TGTGCCACCCCTCCTAGGACAGGCGAGTATGGCTACACCTTC. Protein product: CATPPRTGEYGYTF.

V usage is TRBV14 and J usage is TRBJ1-5; D not certain. Germline loops: CDR1 SGHDN, CDR2 FVKESK. The CDR3 consists of 14 residues. Trimming took off 2 bases at V and 3 bases at J, with 8 bases between the two ends. CDR3 sequence: CASSQSTNNQPQHF. The CDR3 nucleotides are TGTGCCAGCAGCCAATCGACAAACAATCAGCCCCAGCATTTT.

The chain employs TRBV2 and TRBJ2-7; tentative D call: TRBD1 (5 bases). CDR1 and CDR2 from the germline V gene are SNHLY and FYNNEI. The CDR3 is 13 residues long. Deletions cut 7 bases from V and 0 bases from J, with 10 bases between. CDR3 sequence (DNA): TGTGCCAGCAAGGCGGACATCTCCTACGAGCAGTACTTC. Encoded protein: CASKADISYEQYF.

This clonotype was recorded at least ten times. This chain uses TRBV20-1 with TRBJ2-7; 8 bases match TRBD2. V lost 3 bases to trimming and J lost 3 bases; unmatched junction nucleotides: 7. Germline-derived CDR1 and CDR2 are DFQATT and SNEGSKA (reference sequence). There are 14 residues in the CDR3. The CDR3, as DNA: TGCAGTGCTAGTGGACTAGCCCTCGACTACGAGCAGTACTTC. This codes for CSASGLALDYEQYF.

This chain uses TRBV24-1 with TRBJ2-5, with 7 nucleotides matching TRBD2. The CDR3 has 18 residues. Germline-derived CDR1 and CDR2 are KGHDR and SFDVKD. V was clipped by 6 bases and J by 1 base; unmatched bases: 16. The CDR3 loop is CATSSTDGLVGFQETQYF. The CDR3, as DNA: TGTGCCACCAGTTCCACAGATGGACTAGTGGGATTCCAAGAGACCCAGTACTTC.

At least ten counts were recorded for this clonotype. The genes are TRBV20-1 and TRBJ2-5, with D hard to call. Germline-derived CDR1 and CDR2 are DFQATT and SNEGSKA (reference sequence). This CDR3 spans 13 amino acids. V lost 2 bases to trimming and J lost 5 bases, with 12 bases between them. CDR3 protein: CSARQYLRETQYF. CDR3 coding DNA: TGCAGTGCTAGACAGTACCTCCGGGAGACCCAGTACTTC.

The chain employs TRBV20-1 and TRBJ2-7, with unresolved D. This CDR3 comprises 12 residues. Germline V CDR1 and CDR2: DFQATT, SNEGSKA (reference sequence). Trimming cost V 1 base and J 5 bases, with 9 bases left between them. The DNA for the CDR3 is TGCAGTGCTAGAGTACAGTCCAACGAGCAGTACTTC. The encoded protein is CSARVQSNEQYF.

Points on this clonotype: This may come from a read error, since a much larger clone is one base off. Because it lacks the conserved phenylalanine or tryptophan at the end, this CDR3 is likely a read error. J is TRBJ1-2 and V is TRBV24-1, with no clear D. The CDR3 runs 13 residues. Per the germline V gene, CDR1 is KGHDR and CDR2 is SFDVKD. V shed 9 bases and J shed 4 bases, with 14 bases lying between them. CDR3 sequence: CATLPKVVYGYTL. The CDR3, as DNA: TGTGCCACCTTGCCCAAGGTCGTCTATGGCTACACCCTC.

This clonotype has a count of ten or more. This chain links TRBV7-2 with TRBJ2-6; D unresolved. CDR1 is SGHTA and CDR2 is FQGNSA in the germline V gene. Trimming took 3 bases from V and 1 from J, leaving 7 bases between them. The CDR3 loop spans 15 amino acids. In DNA, the CDR3 is TGTGCCAGCAGCTTGAGGCAGTCTGGGGCCAACGTCCTGACTTTC. This encodes CASSLRQSGANVLTF. The entire variable domain, with the rest obtained from reference TRBV7-2 and TRBJ2-6, is as follows: GAGVSQSPSNKVTEKGKDVELRCDPISGHTALYWYRQSLGQGLEFLIYFQGNSAPDKSGLPSDRFSAERTGGSVSTLTIQRTQQEDSAVYLCASSLRQSGANVLTFGAGSRLTVL.

V and J are TRBV7-8 and TRBJ2-5; 7 nucleotides match TRBD2. The CDR3 is 15 amino acids. Germline lookup yields CDR1 SGHVS and CDR2 FQNEAQ. Trimming removed 6 bases from V and 6 bases from J; junction bases left unmatched: 13. In nucleotides, the CDR3 is TGTGCCAGCAGTTTATCGAGACTAGCCGGGCAGACCCAGTACTTC. It specifies CASSLSRLAGQTQYF.

The V gene is TRBV19, the J gene TRBJ1-5, with D possibly TRBD1 on 6 matching bases. The germline gives CDR1 LNHDA, CDR2 SQIVND (reference sequence). Trimming removed 6 bases at V and 4 bases at J, with 19 bases between. This CDR3 is built from 16 residues. CDR3 nucleotide sequence: TGTGCCAGTAGCGATTTCGCGGGAGACAGGAATCAGCCCCAGCATTTT. It yields the protein CASSDFAGDRNQPQHF.

The chain has TRBV12-1 and TRBJ1-1. TRBV12-1 is marked as a pseudogene. The CDR3 totals 13 residues. In DNA form, the CDR3 reads TGTGCCAGCAGCTTTTACTTGAACACTGAAGCTTTCTTT. It specifies CASSFYLNTEAFF.